This TCR beta chain was observed in a study of blood T cell repertoires in COVID-19. The V gene's germline CDR1 is SGHDT and CDR2 YYEEEE. The length of the CDR3 is 17 residues. The J segment lost 4 bases and the V segment lost 4 bases, leaving 14 bases of the junction unmatched. Repertoires were generated with immunoSEQ multiplex PCR, while TCRdb's copy carries only in-frame clones and drops some. The sample includes about 270,000 clones, roughly nine tenths of them seen just once. The sequencing sample was made of PBMCs or T cells enriched from blood (not recorded which). The TCR sequence derives from a woman under 30 who had recovered from COVID-19. This sequence joins TRBV5-6 and TRBJ2-3; 8 bases map to TRBD2. CDR3 in amino acids: CASSPVGREAHADTQYF. CDR3 DNA sequence: TGTGCCAGCAGCCCTGTTGGGCGGGAGGCGCACGCAGATACGCAGTATTTT. Using reference TRBV5-6 and TRBJ2-3 for the parts outside the CDR3, the full variable domain is DAGVTQSPTHLIKTRGQQVTLRCSPKSGHDTVSWYQQALGQGPQFIFQYYEEEERQRGNFPDRFSGHQFPNYSSELNVNALLLGDSALYLCASSPVGREAHADTQYFGPGTRLTVL.